This T cell receptor beta chain was sequenced during a study of CD8 T cells in Susac syndrome. Regarding the study as a whole: As acknowledged by the study, its TCR sequencing and HLA analysis included a relatively small number of individuals.

Random-hexamer reverse transcription was applied to roughly 0.45 to 1 ug RNA. Via MiXCR, TCRdb re-called the immunoSEQ multiplex PCR reads, giving one row per CDR3 protein. The sample includes some 130,000 distinct CDR3 sequences, 95% of them seen just once. As regards this clonotype: Its antigen is currently unknown.

Germline CDR1 SGHNT, CDR2 YYREEE (reference sequence). With V trimmed by 5 bases and J by 5 bases, 11 bases remained unmatched. The CDR3 is made up of 15 amino acids. Sequencing input: CD8+ T cells from PBMCs. The J gene is TRBJ1-1, the V gene TRBV5-4; 8 bases are a match to TRBD1. This receptor was obtained from a human donor with Susac syndrome. This CDR3 reads CASSPGPGGITEAFF. The CDR3 coding sequence is TGTGCCAGCAGTCCGGGGCCAGGGGGCATAACTGAAGCTTTCTTT.